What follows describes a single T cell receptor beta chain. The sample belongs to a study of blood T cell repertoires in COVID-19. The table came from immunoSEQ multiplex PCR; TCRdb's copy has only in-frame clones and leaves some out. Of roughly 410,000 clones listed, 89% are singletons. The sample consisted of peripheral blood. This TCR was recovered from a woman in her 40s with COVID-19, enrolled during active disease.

The CDR3 protein is CASSPSLGQGRETQYF. Here the CDR3 DNA reads TGTGCCAGCAGCCCTTCCCTCGGACAGGGGCGGGAGACCCAGTACTTC. The chain links TRBV7-2 to TRBJ2-5, with 9 positions matching TRBD1. The germline CDR1 and CDR2 sequences are SGHTA and FQGNSA. The CDR3 covers 16 residues. V was clipped by 5 bases and J by 5 bases; unmatched bases: 12.